This is a list of T cell receptor beta chains from one sample in a study of molecular identifiers for immune sequencing clone quantification. TCRdb independently ran MiXCR on the PCR reads; one entry per CDR3 protein. The data show more than 35,000 distinct CDR3 sequences, 15% to 20% seen once. Material for sequencing was naive CD8+ T cells from blood, with Jurkat cell RNA spiked in. These receptors all stem from a human donor in good health. Some libraries in this study had Jurkat cell RNA spiked in. Each CDR3 is given with its conserved first and last residue. D genes are given only for firm matches. The size field is filled for only some rows; it gives once, few, many or a size class.

d_gene | j_gene | abundance | v_gene | len | CDR3nt | CDR3aa
- | TRBJ2-7 | many | TRBV28 | 15 | TGTGCCAGCAGTCCTCGTATGGCGTTCTCCTACGAGCAGTACTTC | CASSPRMAFSYEQYF
TRBD1 | TRBJ2-5 | - | TRBV9 | 15 | TGTGCCAGCAGCAACCGGGACAGGGGCTATGAGACCCAGTACTTC | CASSNRDRGYETQYF
TRBD1 | TRBJ2-7 | few | TRBV27 | 14 | TGTGCCAGCAGTGTACAGGGGGCCTTTCACGAGCAGTACTTC | CASSVQGAFHEQYF
- | TRBJ2-7 | many | TRBV6-4 | 15 | TGTGCCAGCAGTGGTCCGGACAGCAGCTCCTACGAGCAGTACTTC | CASSGPDSSSYEQYF
- | TRBJ2-2 | many | TRBV7-9 | 16 | TGTGCCAGCAGCTTAGTCCCTAGCGCGAACACCGGGGAGCTGTTTTTT | CASSLVPSANTGELFF
- | TRBJ2-5 | - | TRBV20-1 | 14 | TGCAGTGCTCTCGCGGGACTGACCCTCCAGGCCCAGTACTTC | CSALAGLTLQAQYF
- | TRBJ2-2 | many | TRBV6-5 | 15 | TGTGCCAGCAGTTACGTCGCGGGATACACCGGGGAGCTGTTTTTT | CASSYVAGYTGELFF
TRBD1 | TRBJ1-3 | many | TRBV10-3 | 14 | TGTGCCATCAGTGAGATGGGACAGGGAAACACCATATATTTT | CAISEMGQGNTIYF
TRBD1 | TRBJ1-5 | many | TRBV6-1 | 16 | TGTGCCAGGAACCGGGACAGGGTTATTTGCAATCAGCCCCAGCATTTT | CARNRDRVICNQPQHF
- | TRBJ2-6 | many | TRBV2 | 18 | TGTGCCAGCAGACCCCGGCGGGACAGCCTCTCTGGGGCCAACGTCCTGACTTTC | CASRPRRDSLSGANVLTF
TRBD2 | TRBJ2-7 | many | TRBV7-2 | 14 | TGTGCCAGCAGCTTAATGGGACTAGCCTACGAGCAGTACTTC | CASSLMGLAYEQYF
TRBD2 | TRBJ2-3 | many | TRBV29-1 | 16 | TGCAGCGTTGATTCCCCGGAGGGAACTAGCGGAGATACGCAGTATTTT | CSVDSPEGTSGDTQYF
- | TRBJ2-7 | many | TRBV7-9 | 13 | TGTGCCAGCAGCACCGGGACGGACTACGAGCAGTACTTC | CASSTGTDYEQYF
- | TRBJ1-1 | many | TRBV6-2/TRBV6-3 | 13 | TGTGCCAGCAGTTACTTTTATAGCACTGAAGCTTTCTTT | CASSYFYSTEAFF
- | TRBJ2-6 | many | TRBV19 | 18 | TGTGCCAGTAGTATAGGCCTCCCCACAGGTTCTGGGGCCAACGTCCTGACTTTC | CASSIGLPTGSGANVLTF
- | TRBJ2-7 | few | TRBV27 | 15 | TGTGCCAGCAGTCCCGATCGGACAGCGTGGTACGAGCAGTACTTC | CASSPDRTAWYEQYF
- | TRBJ1-4 | many | TRBV7-2 | 15 | TGTGCCAGCAGCTTATCGGCAGCAACTAATGAAAAACTGTTTTTT | CASSLSAATNEKLFF
TRBD2 | TRBJ2-1 | - | TRBV29-1 | 14 | TGCAACGTTGAAGCTAGCGGGAGACCGGGTGAGCAGTTCTTC | CNVEASGRPGEQFF
- | TRBJ2-2 | many | TRBV11-2 | 16 | TGTGCCAGCAGCCCCGAAGGTAGTGAGAACACCGGGGAGCTGTTTTTT | CASSPEGSENTGELFF
- | TRBJ1-1 | many | TRBV4-3 | 14 | TGCGCCAGCAGCCCTAGGCTACAAGACACTGAAGCTTTCTTT | CASSPRLQDTEAFF
- | TRBJ2-3 | many | TRBV12-5 | 15 | TGTGCTAGTGGCCTCGGGACCTGGTTCGGAGATACGCAGTATTTT | CASGLGTWFGDTQYF
- | TRBJ1-5 | many | TRBV6-5 | 14 | TGTGCCAGCAGCCCCTGGGGGGGACATCAGCCCCAGCATTTT | CASSPWGGHQPQHF
- | TRBJ1-1 | many | TRBV5-1 | 15 | TGCGCCAGCAGCGTCTTAGAATGGGGGGGCACTGAAGCTTTCTTT | CASSVLEWGGTEAFF
TRBD2 | TRBJ2-2 | many | TRBV7-9 | 18 | TGTGCCAGCAGACTTGGACTAGCGGGGAGGCCGAACACCGGGGAGCTGTTTTTT | CASRLGLAGRPNTGELFF
- | TRBJ1-1 | many | TRBV2 | 14 | TGTGCCAGCAGCTTTTCAGTGGAGCGGGCTGAAGCTTTCTTT | CASSFSVERAEAFF
- | TRBJ1-1 | many | TRBV20-1 | 16 | TGCAGTGCTAGAGCAAGCCAGAGACTTTTGAACACTGAAGCTTTCTTT | CSARASQRLLNTEAFF
- | TRBJ1-5 | many | TRBV27 | 13 | TGTGCCAGCAGTGCCGGTAGCAATCAGCCCCAGCATTTT | CASSAGSNQPQHF
- | TRBJ2-7 | many | TRBV13 | 13 | TGTGCCAGCAGCTCAGGGTGGGGCCTGGAGCAGTACTTC | CASSSGWGLEQYF
- | TRBJ2-5 | many | TRBV29-1 | 12 | TGCAGCGTTGAAGGGAACGAAGAGACCCAGTACTTC | CSVEGNEETQYF
- | TRBJ2-7 | many | TRBV2 | 16 | TGTGCCAGCAGTGAGGTAGGACAAAGGAGCTCCTACGAGCAGTACTTC | CASSEVGQRSSYEQYF
- | TRBJ1-1 | few | TRBV19 | 12 | TGTGCCAGTAGTATCAGACCCGCTGAAGCTTTCTTT | CASSIRPAEAFF
TRBD1 | TRBJ2-7 | many | TRBV28 | 17 | TGTGCCAGCAGTCCCCTAGGTCAGGGACAGATGTCCTACGAGCAGTACTTC | CASSPLGQGQMSYEQYF
TRBD1 | TRBJ2-3 | many | TRBV10-3 | 14 | TGTGCCATCAGGGGGACAGCTAGCACAGATACGCAGTATTTT | CAIRGTASTDTQYF
- | TRBJ2-3 | many | TRBV11-2 | 14 | TGTGCCAGTGGGGCGGGAATGGGTCCCGATACGCAGTATTTT | CASGAGMGPDTQYF
- | TRBJ1-3 | many | TRBV7-9 | 12 | TGTGCCAGCAGATCAGATGGAAACACCATATATTTT | CASRSDGNTIYF
TRBD1 | TRBJ2-5 | few | TRBV27 | 16 | TGTGCCAGCACACACAGCGGAACAGGGGGCCAAGAGACCCAGTACTTC | CASTHSGTGGQETQYF
TRBD2 | TRBJ2-3 | many | TRBV10-1 | 14 | TGCGCCAGCAGCCCAAGCGGGGTTGCAGATACGCAGTATTTT | CASSPSGVADTQYF
- | TRBJ2-7 | many | TRBV7-9 | 13 | TGTGCCAGCAGCCCCGACCGGGTCGGCGAGCAGTACTTC | CASSPDRVGEQYF
TRBD2 | TRBJ2-1 | few | TRBV19 | 16 | TGTGCCAGTAGTACGGGACTACCGCCACCTCTCAATGAGCAGTTCTTC | CASSTGLPPPLNEQFF
- | TRBJ1-4 | - | TRBV6-6 | 16 | TGTGCCTGCAGTTACTCCTCCGGGACCGATCTTGGAAAACTGTTTTTT | CACSYSSGTDLGKLFF
- | TRBJ2-3 | few | TRBV5-6 | 15 | TGTGCCAGCAGCTTGTACGGTACTAGCACAGATACGCGGTATTTT | CASSLYGTSTDTRYF
- | TRBJ2-6 | many | TRBV2 | 16 | TGTGCCAGCAGCCCTAAGCTTGTATCTGGGGCCAACGTCCTGACTTTC | CASSPKLVSGANVLTF
- | TRBJ2-1 | many | TRBV10-3 | 15 | TGTGCCATCAGTGAAGGTATGTCCTCTAACAATGAGCAGTTCTTC | CAISEGMSSNNEQFF
TRBD2 | TRBJ2-7 | few | TRBV28 | 15 | TGTGCCAGCAGGGACCTAGCGGGTAGATCCTACGAGCAGTACTTC | CASRDLAGRSYEQYF
TRBD2 | TRBJ2-1 | few | TRBV2 | 16 | TGTGCCAGCAGTGACCTTGGGGGGGGGATAGGCGATGAGCAGTTCTTC | CASSDLGGGIGDEQFF
TRBD2 | TRBJ2-1 | - | TRBV3-1 | 19 | TGTGCCAGCAGCCTACGAACCGGGACTAGCGGGAGGGCCTACAATGAGCAGTTCTTC | CASSLRTGTSGRAYNEQFF
TRBD2 | TRBJ2-3 | - | TRBV15 | 11 | TGTGCCACTAGCGGGGCATCTACGCAGTATTTT | CATSGASTQYF
TRBD1 | TRBJ2-4 | - | TRBV25-1 | 16 | TGTGCCAGCAGTGCGGAGACAGGGGGAGAGAAAAACATTCAGTACTTC | CASSAETGGEKNIQYF
- | TRBJ1-5 | - | TRBV19 | 11 | TGTGCCAGTAGTATCGGGCAGCCCCAGCATTTT | CASSIGQPQHF
- | TRBJ2-7 | - | TRBV19 | 15 | TGTGCCAGTAGTATAGCGGCAGGGGAGGATTACGGGCAGTACTTC | CASSIAAGEDYGQYF
TRBD1 | TRBJ2-6 | many | TRBV2 | 16 | TGTGCCAGCAGTCCCGGGACAGGGGCTGGGGCCAACGTCCTGACTTTC | CASSPGTGAGANVLTF